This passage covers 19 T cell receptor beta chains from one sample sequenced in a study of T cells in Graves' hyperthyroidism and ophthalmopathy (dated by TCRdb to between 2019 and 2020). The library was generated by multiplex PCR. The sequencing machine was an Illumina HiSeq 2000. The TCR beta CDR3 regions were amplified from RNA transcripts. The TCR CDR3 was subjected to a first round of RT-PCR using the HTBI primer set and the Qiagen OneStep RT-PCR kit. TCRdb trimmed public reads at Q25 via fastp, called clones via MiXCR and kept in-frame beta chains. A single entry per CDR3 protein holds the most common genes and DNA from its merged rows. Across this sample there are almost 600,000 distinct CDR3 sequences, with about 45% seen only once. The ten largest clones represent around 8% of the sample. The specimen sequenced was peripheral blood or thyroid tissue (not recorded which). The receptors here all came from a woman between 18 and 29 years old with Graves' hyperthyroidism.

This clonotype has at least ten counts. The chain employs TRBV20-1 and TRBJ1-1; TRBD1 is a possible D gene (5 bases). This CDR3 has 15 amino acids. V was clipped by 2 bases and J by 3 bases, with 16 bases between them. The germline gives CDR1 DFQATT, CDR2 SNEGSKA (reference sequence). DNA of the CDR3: TGCAGTGCTAGACTCCCAGGTAGGGGATACACTGAAGCTTTCTTT. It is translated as CSARLPGRGYTEAFF.

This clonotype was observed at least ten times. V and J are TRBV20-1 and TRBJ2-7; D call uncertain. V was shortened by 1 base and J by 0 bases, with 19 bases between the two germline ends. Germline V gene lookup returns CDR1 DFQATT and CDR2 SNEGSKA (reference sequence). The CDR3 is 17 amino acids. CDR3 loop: CSARAATQRFYSYEQYF. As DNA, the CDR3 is TGCAGTGCTAGAGCTGCGACACAAAGATTCTACTCCTACGAGCAGTACTTC.

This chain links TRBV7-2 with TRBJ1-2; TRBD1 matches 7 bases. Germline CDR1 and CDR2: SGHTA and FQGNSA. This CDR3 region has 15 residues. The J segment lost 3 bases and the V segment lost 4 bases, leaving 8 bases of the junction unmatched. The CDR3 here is CASSSWPGGDYGYTF. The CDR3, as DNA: TGTGCCAGCAGCTCGTGGCCAGGGGGGGACTATGGCTACACCTTC. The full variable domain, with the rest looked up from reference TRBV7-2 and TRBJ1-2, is GAGVSQSPSNKVTEKGKDVELRCDPISGHTALYWYRQSLGQGLEFLIYFQGNSAPDKSGLPSDRFSAERTGGSVSTLTIQRTQQEDSAVYLCASSSWPGGDYGYTFGSGTRLTVV.

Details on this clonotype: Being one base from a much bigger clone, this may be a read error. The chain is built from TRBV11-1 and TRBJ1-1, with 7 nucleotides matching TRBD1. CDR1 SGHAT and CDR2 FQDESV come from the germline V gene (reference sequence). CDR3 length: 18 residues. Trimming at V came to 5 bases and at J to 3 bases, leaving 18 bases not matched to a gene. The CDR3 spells CASSRSSGTAFGDTEAFF. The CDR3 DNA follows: TGTGCCAGCAGCCGCTCATCCGGGACAGCGTTTGGGGACACTGAAGCTTTCTTT.

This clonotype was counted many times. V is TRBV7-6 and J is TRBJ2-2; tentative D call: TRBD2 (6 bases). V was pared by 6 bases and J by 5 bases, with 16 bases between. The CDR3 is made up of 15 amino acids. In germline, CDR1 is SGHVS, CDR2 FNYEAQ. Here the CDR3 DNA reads TGTGCCAGCAGTAAGGATGCTAGCGCGACCGGGGAGCTGTTTTTT. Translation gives CASSKDASATGELFF.

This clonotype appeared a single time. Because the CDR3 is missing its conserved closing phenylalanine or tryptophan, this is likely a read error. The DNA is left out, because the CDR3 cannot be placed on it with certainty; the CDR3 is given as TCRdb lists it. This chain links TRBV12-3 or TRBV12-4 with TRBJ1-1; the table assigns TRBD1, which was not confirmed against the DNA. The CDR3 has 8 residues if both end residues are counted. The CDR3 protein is CASTFRDI.

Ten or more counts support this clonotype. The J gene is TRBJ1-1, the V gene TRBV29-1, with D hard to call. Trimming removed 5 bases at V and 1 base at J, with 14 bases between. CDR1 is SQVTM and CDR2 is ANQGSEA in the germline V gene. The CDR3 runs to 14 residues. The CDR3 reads CSVSSDSRNTEAFF. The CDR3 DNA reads TGCAGCGTTTCCAGTGACTCCAGGAACACTGAAGCTTTCTTT.

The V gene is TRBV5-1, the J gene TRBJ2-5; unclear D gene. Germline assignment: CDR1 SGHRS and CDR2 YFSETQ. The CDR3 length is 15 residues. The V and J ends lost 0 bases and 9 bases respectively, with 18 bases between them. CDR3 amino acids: CASSLDGFSNQPQYF. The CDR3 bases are TGCGCCAGCAGCTTGGACGGATTTAGCAATCAGCCCCAGTACTTC.

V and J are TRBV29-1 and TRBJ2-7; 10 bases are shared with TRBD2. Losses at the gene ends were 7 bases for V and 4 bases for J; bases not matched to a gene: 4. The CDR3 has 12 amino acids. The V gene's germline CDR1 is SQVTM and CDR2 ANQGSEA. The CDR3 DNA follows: TGCAGCGACGTAGCGGGAGGATACGAGCAGTACTTC. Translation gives CSDVAGGYEQYF.

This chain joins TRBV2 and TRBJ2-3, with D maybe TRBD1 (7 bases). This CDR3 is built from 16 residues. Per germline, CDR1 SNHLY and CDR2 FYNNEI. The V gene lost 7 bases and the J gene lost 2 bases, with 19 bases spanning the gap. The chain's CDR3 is CASNKGGGGYTDTQYF. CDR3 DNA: TGTGCCAGCAATAAAGGAGGGGGCGGTTACACAGATACGCAGTATTTT.

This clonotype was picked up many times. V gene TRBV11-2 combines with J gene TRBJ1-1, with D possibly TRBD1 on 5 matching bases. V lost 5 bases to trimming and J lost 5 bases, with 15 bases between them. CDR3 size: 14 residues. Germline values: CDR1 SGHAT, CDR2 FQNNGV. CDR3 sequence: CASSPQGDWTEAFF. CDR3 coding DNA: TGTGCCAGCAGCCCCCAAGGGGATTGGACTGAAGCTTTCTTT.

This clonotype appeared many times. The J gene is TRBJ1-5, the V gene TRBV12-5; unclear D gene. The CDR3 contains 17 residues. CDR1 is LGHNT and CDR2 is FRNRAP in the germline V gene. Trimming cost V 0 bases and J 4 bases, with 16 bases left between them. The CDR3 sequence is CASGLVLTRVGNQPQHF. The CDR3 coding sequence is TGTGCTAGTGGTTTGGTTTTAACACGAGTGGGGAATCAGCCCCAGCATTTT.

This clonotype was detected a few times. CDR3 protein: CASSLGIGHTPYEQYF. In DNA, the CDR3 is TGTGCCAGCAGCTTAGGGATTGGACACACCCCCTACGAGCAGTACTTC. The chain is built from TRBV7-2 and TRBJ2-7, with D perhaps TRBD1 (5 bases). The length of the CDR3 is 16 residues. CDR1 is SGHTA and CDR2 is FQGNSA in the germline V gene. Trimming took 1 base from V and 2 from J, leaving 15 bases between them.

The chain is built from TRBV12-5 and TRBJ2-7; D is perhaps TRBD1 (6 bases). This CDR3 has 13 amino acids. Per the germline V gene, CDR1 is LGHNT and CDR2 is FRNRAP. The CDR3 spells CASGLLPGQRKGV. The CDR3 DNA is TGTGCTAGTGGTTTGTTACCCGGACAGAGAAAAGGGGTC.

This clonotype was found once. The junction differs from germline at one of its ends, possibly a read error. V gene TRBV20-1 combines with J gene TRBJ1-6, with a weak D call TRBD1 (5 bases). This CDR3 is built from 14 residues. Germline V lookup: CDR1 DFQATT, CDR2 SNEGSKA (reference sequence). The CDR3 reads CSAAPDTGGSPPHF. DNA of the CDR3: TGCAGTGCAGCGCCTGACACCGGGGGATCACCCCCCCACTTT.

In DNA, the CDR3 is TGTGCCAGCAGCGGATACAGGGGGCGGCAAGAGACCCAGTACTTC. Translation: CASSGYRGRQETQYF. This chain connects TRBV7-9 to TRBJ2-5, with TRBD1 matching over 9 bases. V shed 5 bases, J shed 2 bases, and the junction held 6 bases outside the gene matches. CDR3 length: 15 residues. Germline V gene data show CDR1 as SEHNR and CDR2 as FQNEAQ (reference sequence).

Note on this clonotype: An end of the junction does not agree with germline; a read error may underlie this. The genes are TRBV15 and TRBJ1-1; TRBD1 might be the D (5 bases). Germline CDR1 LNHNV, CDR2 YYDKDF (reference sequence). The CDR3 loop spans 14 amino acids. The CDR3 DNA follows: TGTGCCACCAGCAGAGGATCGGTGGACACTGAGGCTTTCTTT. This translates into CATSRGSVDTEAFF.

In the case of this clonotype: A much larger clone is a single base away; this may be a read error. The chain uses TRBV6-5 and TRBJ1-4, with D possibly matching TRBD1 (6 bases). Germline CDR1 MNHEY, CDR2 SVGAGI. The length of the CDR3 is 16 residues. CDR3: CACSYSHREGDEKLFF. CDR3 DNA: TGTGCCTGCAGTTACTCCCACAGGGAGGGTGATGAAAAACTGTTTTTT.

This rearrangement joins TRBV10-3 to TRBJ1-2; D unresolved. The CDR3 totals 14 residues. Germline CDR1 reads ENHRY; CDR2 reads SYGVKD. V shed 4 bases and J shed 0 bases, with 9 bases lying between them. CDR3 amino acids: CAISGVAPNYGYTF. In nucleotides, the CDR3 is TGTGCCATCAGTGGGGTCGCCCCTAACTATGGCTACACCTTC.